What follows is one T cell receptor (beta chain) and its context. Clones were sequenced by immunoSEQ multiplex PCR, and TCRdb holds only the in-frame ones, with some missing. Here the sample spans 250,000 or so clones, roughly 79% being singletons. This sample is part of a study of blood T cell repertoires in COVID-19. Sample: peripheral blood. The sequence was collected from a woman of 80 years or more with acute or convalescent COVID-19.

CDR3 region: CAYATGYGYTF. CDR3 DNA sequence: TGTGCCTACGCCACCGGGTATGGCTACACCTTC. V is TRBV28 and J is TRBJ1-2; D not certain. With 11 bases removed from V and 5 bases from J, the gap between germline ends came to 12 bases. Per the germline V gene, CDR1 is MDHEN and CDR2 is SYDVKM. The CDR3 contains 11 residues.